This T cell receptor beta chain appears in the sequencing data of a study of a mutant IDH1 vaccine in newly diagnosed glioma. Turning to the study itself: Treated patients, about 60% male and roughly 38% female, averaged about 40 years of age. Patients arrived already treated with radiotherapy, temozolomide, or both, most having had both. Study observations and caveats: Pseudoprogression appeared independent of alterations in top peripheral clonotypes.

Method: immunoSEQ multiplex PCR; TCRdb's copy keeps in-frame clones and lacks some. The data show about 81,000 clones, 65% to 90% seen once. Time point in this sample: week 23, last vaccination. One vaccine dose held 300 ug of mutant IDH1 20-mer peptide and came with topical imiquimod. Each astrocytoma in the donors was new, WHO grade 3 or 4, IDH1-mutant and ATRX-lost. As concerns this clone: The antigen is unknown.

From germline, CDR1 is SEHNR and CDR2 FQNEAQ (reference sequence). The germline V and J ends were trimmed by 6 bases and 0 bases, with 12 bases remaining between them. CDR3 length: 14 amino acids. V and J are TRBV7-9 and TRBJ2-7; TRBD1 might be the D (5 bases). The sample was PBMCs, taken from a glioma patient whose treatment included an IDH1 peptide vaccine. The TCR originated in a man aged 30-40 years with glioma. Some clones in this sample may be carry-over from other donors' samples. CDR3: CASSPDSLSYEQYF. The CDR3 DNA is TGTGCCAGCAGTCCCGACAGCCTCTCCTACGAGCAGTACTTC.